Shown below are 9 T cell receptor gamma chains from a single sample sequenced in a study of Vδ1+ human thymocytes. Findings and limits, study-wide: Highly polyclonal TRG and TRD repertoires with Gaussian CDR3 length distributions appeared in thymus.

Their antigen targets remain unknown. The template was reverse-transcribed extracted RNA. The CDR3 regions were amplified by multiplex PCR from V-gene primers to a constant-region primer. TCRdb re-processed the multiplex PCR reads using CATT. The sample contains some 11,000 gamma-chain clones, over 40% of which appear only once. Material: Vdelta1+ gamma-delta thymocytes from the thymus. The subset here: FACS-sorted CD3+ TCRalphabeta- TCRVdelta1+ TCRVdelta2- thymocytes. The receptors originated from a boy under two years old who had congenital heart surgery.

The genes are TRGV4 and TRGJ1 or TRGJ2. TCRdb supplies no J gene; here it was assigned by aligning the nucleotide sequence to germline. The junction had 11 bases not matched to a gene; V was cut back by 0 bases and J by 12 bases. The CDR3 sequence is 13 residues long. Germline values: CDR1 EGSTGY, CDR2 YDSYTSSV. CDR3 sequence (DNA): TGTGCCACCTGGGATGGGGGCCCCAATGGGAAACTCTTT. Translating it yields CATWDGGPNGKLF.

The chain links TRGV5 to TRGJ1 or TRGJ2. The J gene was missing in TCRdb and was found by matching the end of the DNA to germline. The length of the CDR3 is 15 residues. Trimming took 3 bases from V and 4 from J; bases not matched to a gene: 12. CDR1 is VINAFY, CDR2 YDVSNSKD, per germline. The CDR3: CATWDGGYRYYKKLF. For the CDR3, the DNA is TGTGCCACCTGGGACGGAGGTTATCGATATTATAAGAAACTCTTT.

The genes are TRGV5 and TRGJ1 or TRGJ2. TCRdb supplies no J gene; here it was assigned by aligning the nucleotide sequence to germline. The ends lost 3 bases at V and 6 bases at J; junction bases unmatched: 8. The CDR3 runs 13 residues. Germline CDR1 VINAFY, CDR2 YDVSNSKD. The CDR3 here is CATWDPRGYKKLF. The CDR3 DNA reads TGTGCCACCTGGGACCCCCGTGGTTATAAGAAACTCTTT.

The genes are TRGV9 and TRGJ1 or TRGJ2. V lost 0 bases to trimming and J lost 11 bases; unmatched junction nucleotides: 10. The CDR3 contains 13 residues. From germline, CDR1 is GITISATS and CDR2 ISYDGTV (reference sequence). The CDR3 protein is CALWEVQNCEKLF. The CDR3 DNA reads TGTGCCTTGTGGGAGGTGCAGAATTGTGAGAAACTCTTT.

The chain joins TRGV5 to TRGJ1 or TRGJ2. The J gene was not available in TCRdb and was assigned here by matching the DNA to germline segments. V dropped 0 bases and J dropped 5; count of bases not matched to a gene: 7. This CDR3 contains 14 residues. The V gene's germline CDR1 is VINAFY and CDR2 YDVSNSKD. This CDR3 reads CATWDRPRNYKKLF. The CDR3 DNA is TGTGCCACCTGGGACAGGCCTAGGAATTATAAGAAACTCTTT.

This clone was detected only a few times. This chain connects TRGV5 to TRGJ1 or TRGJ2. This CDR3 is built from 11 residues. With V trimmed by 0 bases and J by 10 bases, 3 bases remained unmatched. Germline loops: CDR1 VINAFY, CDR2 YDVSNSKD. CDR3 sequence reads: CATWDRRKKLF. The CDR3 DNA reads TGTGCCACCTGGGACAGGCGAAAGAAACTCTTT.

This sequence joins TRGV4 and TRGJ1 or TRGJ2. Here the J gene was assigned by germline matching of the DNA, as TCRdb has none. In germline, CDR1 is EGSTGY, CDR2 YDSYTSSV. J lost 3 bases, V lost 0 bases, and 8 bases had no gene match. This CDR3 comprises 15 residues. The CDR3 coding sequence is TGTGCCACCTGGGATGGGCCGTCAAGTTATTATAAGAAACTCTTT. Translated: CATWDGPSSYYKKLF.

There is no J gene call, but TRGV5 is given as the V gene. Germline CDR1 reads VINAFY; CDR2 reads YDVSNSKD. This CDR3 region has 13 residues. The CDR3 DNA reads as TGTGCCACCTGGGACAGTTATTATTATAAGAAACTATTT. It yields the protein CATWDSYYYKKLF.

This clone was seen only a few times. This rearrangement joins TRGV9 to TRGJ1 or TRGJ2. The CDR3 covers 12 residues. V lost 0 bases, J lost 12 bases, and 8 bases stayed unmatched. Per germline, CDR1 GITISATS and CDR2 ISYDGTV (reference sequence). The CDR3 DNA sequence: TGTGCCTTGTGGGAGGTGTCGGATGTGAAACTCTTT. It yields the protein CALWEVSDVKLF.